This T cell receptor beta chain is drawn from a study of blood T cell repertoires in COVID-19. At the level of the study: Researchers got acute and convalescent COVID-19 samples from the United States, Italy and Spain. T cells, B-cell-depleted T cells, or PBMCs supplied cDNA or gDNA.

Profiled with immunoSEQ multiplex PCR; TCRdb holds only in-frame clones, not every one. In the table there are approximately 220,000 clones, roughly 85% of which are singletons. Participants had their cohort set by participant-reported clinical history. This CDR3 has 15 amino acids. Germline-derived CDR1 and CDR2 are MDHEN and SYDVKM. The ends were cut back, 5 bases at V and 7 bases at J, with 15 bases in the middle. This chain connects TRBV28 to TRBJ1-6; no reliable D call. The sample consisted of PBMCs or T cells enriched from blood (not recorded which). This TCR came from a woman in her 40s with acute COVID-19. This CDR3 reads CASSTPGSPNSPLHF. CDR3 bases: TGTGCCAGCAGTACTCCGGGAAGTCCAAATTCACCCCTCCACTTT. Supplemented by reference TRBV28 and TRBJ1-6, the full variable domain reads DVKVTQSSRYLVKRTGEKVFLECVQDMDHENMFWYRQDPGLGLRLIYFSYDVKMKEKGDIPEGYSVSREKKERFSLILESASTNQTSMYLCASSTPGSPNSPLHFGNGTRLTVT.